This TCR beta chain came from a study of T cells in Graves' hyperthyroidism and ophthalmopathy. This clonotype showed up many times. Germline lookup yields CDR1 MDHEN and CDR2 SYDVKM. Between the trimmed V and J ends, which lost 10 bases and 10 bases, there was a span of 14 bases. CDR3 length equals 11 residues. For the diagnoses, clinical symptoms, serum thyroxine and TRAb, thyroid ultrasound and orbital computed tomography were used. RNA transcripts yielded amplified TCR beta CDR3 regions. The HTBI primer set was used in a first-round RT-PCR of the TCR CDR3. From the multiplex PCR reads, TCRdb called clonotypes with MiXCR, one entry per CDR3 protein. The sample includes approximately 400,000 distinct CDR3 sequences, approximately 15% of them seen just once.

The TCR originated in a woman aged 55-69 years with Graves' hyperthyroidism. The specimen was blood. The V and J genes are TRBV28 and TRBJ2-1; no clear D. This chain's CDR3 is CATFFEDEQFF. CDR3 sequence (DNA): TGTGCCACCTTCTTCGAGGACGAGCAGTTCTTC.